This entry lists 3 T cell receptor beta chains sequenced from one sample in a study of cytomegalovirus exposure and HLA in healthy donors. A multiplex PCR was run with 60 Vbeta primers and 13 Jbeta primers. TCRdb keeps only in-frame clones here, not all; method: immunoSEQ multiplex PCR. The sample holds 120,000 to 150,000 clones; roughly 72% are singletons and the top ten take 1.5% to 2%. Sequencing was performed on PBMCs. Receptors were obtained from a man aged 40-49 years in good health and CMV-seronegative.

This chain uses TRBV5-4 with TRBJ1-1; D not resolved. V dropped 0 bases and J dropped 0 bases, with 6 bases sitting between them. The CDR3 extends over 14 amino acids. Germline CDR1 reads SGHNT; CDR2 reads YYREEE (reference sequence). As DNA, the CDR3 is TGTGCCAGCAGCTTGGACAGACTGAACACTGAAGCTTTCTTT. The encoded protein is CASSLDRLNTEAFF.

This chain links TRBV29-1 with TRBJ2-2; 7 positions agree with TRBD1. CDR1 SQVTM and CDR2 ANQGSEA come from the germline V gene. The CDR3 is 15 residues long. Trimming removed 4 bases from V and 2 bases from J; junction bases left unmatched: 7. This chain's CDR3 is CSVVATGVNTGELFF. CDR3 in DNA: TGCAGCGTTGTAGCCACAGGGGTTAACACCGGGGAGCTGTTTTTT.

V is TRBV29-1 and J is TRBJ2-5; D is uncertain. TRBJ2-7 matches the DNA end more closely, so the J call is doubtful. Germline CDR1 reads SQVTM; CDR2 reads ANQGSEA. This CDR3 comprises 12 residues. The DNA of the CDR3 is TGCAGCGCTACCCAAAACCCCTACGAGCAGTACTTC. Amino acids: CSATQNPYEQYF.